The TCR beta chain under discussion was sequenced for a study of neoadjuvant nivolumab and ipilimumab in lung cancer (dated by TCRdb to the early 2020s). Background for the entire study: In the NEOSTAR trial, nivolumab was administered intravenously at 3 mg/kg on days 1, 15 and 29, and the combination arm also received ipilimumab 1 mg/kg on day 1 only. Matched pretherapy and resected tumor pairs were analyzed for seven patients: four treated with nivolumab and three with nivolumab plus ipilimumab. The study compared TCR repertoires in pretherapy (baseline) peripheral blood with TCR repertoires in tumors resected at surgery after neoadjuvant immune checkpoint blockade. The major pathologic response (MPR) rate in the intention-to-treat population in each study arm was designated as the primary trial endpoint. Of the 45 or so patients with operable NSCLC treated in the trial, some 23 were randomized to nivolumab monotherapy and approximately 20 to nivolumab plus ipilimumab. Paper-wide results and their limitations: From pretherapy to surgery, increases in tumor T-cell richness and clonality were observed in three of three dual-therapy tumors but in only two of four nivolumab-treated tumors. There was no significant correlation between TCR clonality and pathologic tumor regression, and just a single major-pathologic-response sample was available for the clonality-regression analysis. Pretherapy blood TCR richness correlated positively with richness in tumors resected after neoadjuvant therapy (Spearman R of about 0.82). A small number of samples was subjected to TCR sequencing. TCR richness and clonality were greater in resected tumors than in tumor-adjacent uninvolved lung, and increases were seen in more dual-therapy-treated tumors.

Receptors were amplified or captured by the immunoSEQ multiplex PCR assay. The original methods were these. Repertoires were summarized in terms of richness and clonality, and significantly expanded and contracted clones between pre- and post-therapy samples were identified. In its TCRdb copy, this immuneACCESS table keeps in-frame sequences only and misses some clones. Where compared with another copy, unresolved V genes explain less than half of these, and the others have no known cause. D and trimming were read from the DNA, whereas the V and J calls and clone size are those reported in that table. The sample table holds tens of thousands of clones, of which roughly 89% were seen once. Under 4.5% of the sample goes to the ten largest clones. Read against the paper, the sample's time point label means: pretherapy, before neoadjuvant immune checkpoint inhibitors. Samples came from the phase 2 randomized NEOSTAR trial, which tested neoadjuvant nivolumab or nivolumab plus ipilimumab followed by surgery in operable NSCLC.

Via the germline V gene, CDR1 is SGHRS and CDR2 YFSETQ. Reading from cysteine to phenylalanine, the CDR3 counts 14 amino acids. Only the CDR3 DNA stays, 42 bases, in frame from base 1. Trimming removed 3 bases from V and 5 bases from J, leaving 14 bases between the germline ends. Note on this clone: Its antigen specificity is not known. No quality values exist for individual bases; no much larger clone is one base distant.

Sequencing used blood, obtained before neoadjuvant nivolumab, alone or with ipilimumab. The chain is encoded by TRBV5-1 joined to TRBJ1-1; the D gene identity is not certain. The source of this sequence is an adult with non-small cell lung cancer. Some clones in this sample may be carry-over from other donors' samples. The CDR3: CASSSTGLRTEAFF. The DNA sequence follows: TGCGCCAGCAGCTCTACCGGCTTGAGGACTGAAGCTTTCTTT.